This TCR beta chain emerged from a study of technical replicates of blood from a few donors. TCRdb keeps only in-frame clones here, not all; method: immunoSEQ multiplex PCR. This sample has around 100,000 clones, with 96% found just once. Germline V gives CDR1 SEHNR, CDR2 FQNEAQ (reference sequence). The V gene lost 0 bases and the J gene lost 6 bases, with 8 bases spanning the gap. This CDR3 has 13 amino acids. The sequence came from a human donor in good health. This chain joins TRBV7-9 and TRBJ2-5; D is unresolved. Sequencing used T cells isolated from PBMCs. CDR3 protein: CASSLALEQTQYF. CDR3 nucleotides: TGTGCCAGCAGCTTAGCGCTAGAGCAGACCCAGTACTTC.